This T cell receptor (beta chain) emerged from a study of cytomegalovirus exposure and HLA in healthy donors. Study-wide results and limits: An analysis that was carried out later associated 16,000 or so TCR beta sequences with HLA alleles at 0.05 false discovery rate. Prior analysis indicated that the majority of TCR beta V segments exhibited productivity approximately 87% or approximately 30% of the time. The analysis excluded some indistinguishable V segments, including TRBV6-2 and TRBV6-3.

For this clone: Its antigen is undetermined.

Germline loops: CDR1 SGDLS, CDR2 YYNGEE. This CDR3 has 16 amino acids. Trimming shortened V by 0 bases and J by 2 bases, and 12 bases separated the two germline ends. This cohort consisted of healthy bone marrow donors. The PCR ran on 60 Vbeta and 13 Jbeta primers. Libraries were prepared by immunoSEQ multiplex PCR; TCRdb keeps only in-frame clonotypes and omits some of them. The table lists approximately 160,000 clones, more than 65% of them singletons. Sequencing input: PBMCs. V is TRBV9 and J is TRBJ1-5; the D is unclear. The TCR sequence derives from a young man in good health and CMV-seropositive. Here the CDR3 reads CASSVGGEEGNQPQHF. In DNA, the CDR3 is TGTGCCAGCAGCGTAGGTGGGGAGGAGGGCAATCAGCCCCAGCATTTT.